This T cell receptor (beta chain) was identified in a study of blood T cell repertoires in COVID-19. Sequenced by immunoSEQ multiplex PCR; TCRdb stores in-frame clones only, minus some. The repertoire consists of roughly 230,000 clones, with roughly nine tenths occurring once and the leading ten covering approximately 5%. Trimming left V 6 bases short and J 6 bases short, with 9 bases between. This CDR3 contains 13 residues. The chain employs TRBV12-3 or TRBV12-4 and TRBJ1-6; D unclear. Sequencing was carried out using peripheral blood. The receptor's source is a woman aged 40 to 55 who had recovered from COVID-19. CDR3 sequence reads: CASRFSINSPLHF. The CDR3 nucleotides are TGTGCCAGCAGATTCTCTATTAATTCACCCCTCCACTTT.